This TCR beta chain was retrieved from a study of blood T cell repertoires in COVID-19. Data came from immunoSEQ multiplex PCR; TCRdb stores just in-frame clones and leaves some out. Of about 180,000 clones in the sample, more than 70% were seen once. This CDR3 region has 15 residues. V was pared by 6 bases and J by 9 bases, with 21 bases between. Per the germline V gene, CDR1 is MDHEN and CDR2 is SYDVKM. Participants reported their clinical history, and cohort assignment relied on those reports. Sequenced: PBMCs or T cells enriched from blood (not recorded which). The origin of this receptor is a woman aged 25 to 39 who had recovered from COVID-19. The rearrangement joins TRBV28 to TRBJ2-4; TRBD1 might be the D (6 bases). The CDR3 protein is CASSRLSDRITIQYF. As DNA, the CDR3 is TGTGCCAGCAGCCGGTTGTCTGACAGGATAACCATTCAGTACTTC.